The next 16 T cell receptor beta chains were all read from a single sample in a study of shared clonotypes between healthy human individuals. Generated by immunoSEQ multiplex PCR, the TCRdb table keeps only in-frame clones and is missing some. Of hundreds of thousands of clones listed, 74% are singletons. The specimen sequenced was memory CD4+ T cells sorted from blood. Subset described: CD45RA-negative fraction. The receptors come from a woman aged 25-40 years in good health.

This sequence joins TRBV7-2 and TRBJ2-3; D not certain. This CDR3 is built from 16 residues. Per the germline V gene, CDR1 is SGHTA and CDR2 is FQGNSA. V lost 3 bases and J 0 bases, leaving 13 bases between the germline ends. The CDR3 loop is CASSLRTQKSTDTQYF. CDR3 nucleotides: TGTGCCAGCAGCTTGAGGACGCAGAAAAGCACAGATACGCAGTATTTT.

The rearrangement joins TRBV29-1 to TRBJ2-7, with D uncertain. From germline, CDR1 is SQVTM and CDR2 ANQGSEA. The CDR3 is made up of 13 amino acids. The V and J ends lost 4 bases and 4 bases respectively, with 14 bases between them. CDR3 residues: CSVVLRFAYEQYF. In DNA, the CDR3 is TGCAGCGTTGTTTTGAGATTCGCGTACGAGCAGTACTTC.

The J gene is TRBJ2-5, the V gene TRBV11-1; no definite D call. The CDR3 has 14 amino acids. The germline gives CDR1 SGHAT, CDR2 FQDESV (reference sequence). The ends were cut back, 2 bases at V and 0 bases at J, with 7 bases in the middle. The CDR3 loop is CASSLNGYQETQYF. DNA for the CDR3: TGTGCCAGCAGCTTAAACGGATACCAAGAGACCCAGTACTTC.

The chain joins TRBV27 to TRBJ1-5; D is unresolved. The CDR3 extends over 16 amino acids. Per germline, CDR1 MNHEY and CDR2 SMNVEV (reference sequence). V was cut by 3 bases and J by 3 bases, with 15 bases left in between. CDR3 residues: CASSFRFGQTNQPQHF. In DNA, the CDR3 is TGTGCCAGCAGTTTTCGATTCGGGCAGACCAATCAGCCCCAGCATTTT.

This chain links TRBV11-1 with TRBJ1-3; D remains unclear. The CDR3 runs 14 residues. CDR1 SGHAT and CDR2 FQDESV come from the germline V gene (reference sequence). V dropped 2 bases and J dropped 0 bases, with 5 bases sitting between them. The CDR3 reads CASSLSDSGNTIYF. CDR3 coding DNA: TGTGCCAGCAGCTTATCCGACTCTGGAAACACCATATATTTT.

This clone was detected once. The J gene is TRBJ2-1, the V gene TRBV7-9; 15 bases align to TRBD2. Germline V gene sequence: CDR1 SEHNR, CDR2 FQNEAQ (reference sequence). V lost 5 bases and J lost 6; bases outside the gene matches: 11. The CDR3 length is 18 residues. In nucleotides, the CDR3 is TGTGCCAGCAGCGTTTTCCCGGGACTAGCGGGAGGTCCCAATGAGCAGTTCTTC. Amino acids: CASSVFPGLAGGPNEQFF.

V and J are TRBV28 and TRBJ1-2; tentatively, D is TRBD1 (5 bases). This CDR3 is built from 15 residues. The germline V and J ends were trimmed by 4 bases and 1 base, with 13 bases remaining between them. CDR1 and CDR2 from the germline V gene are MDHEN and SYDVKM. The CDR3 nucleotides read TGTGCCAGCAGTTATCAGGGCTTATTTAACTATGGCTACACCTTC. Translated, it gives CASSYQGLFNYGYTF.

This clone was observed a few times. The rearrangement joins TRBV19 to TRBJ2-3, with D perhaps matching TRBD1 (6 bases). V gave up 3 bases and J gave up 2 bases, with 9 bases separating them. Per the germline V gene, CDR1 is LNHDA and CDR2 is SQIVND (reference sequence). There are 14 residues in the CDR3. CDR3 bases: TGTGCCAGTAGTATTGGGACACCCACAGATACGCAGTATTTT. Amino acids: CASSIGTPTDTQYF.

The chain is built from TRBV28 and TRBJ2-7, with 9 positions matching TRBD1. This CDR3 contains 14 residues. Germline assignment: CDR1 MDHEN and CDR2 SYDVKM. The trim removed 5 bases at V and 5 bases at J, leaving 7 bases unmatched. The CDR3 loop is CASSRRDRVDEQYF. DNA for the CDR3: TGTGCCAGCAGTCGGCGGGACAGGGTCGACGAGCAGTACTTC.

The chain recombines TRBV10-3 with TRBJ1-5, with TRBD1 as a possible D gene (5 bases). The CDR3 has 16 residues. Germline lookup yields CDR1 ENHRY and CDR2 SYGVKD. The V and J ends lost 0 bases and 0 bases respectively, with 9 bases between them. CDR3 sequence reads: CAISESSGLSNQPQHF. In nucleotides, the CDR3 is TGTGCCATCAGTGAGTCGTCGGGGCTTAGCAATCAGCCCCAGCATTTT.

The chain combines TRBV5-1 with TRBJ2-1; TRBD1 aligns across 7 bases. J lost 5 bases, V lost 0 bases, and 5 bases had no gene match. CDR1 is SGHRS, CDR2 YFSETQ, per germline. The CDR3 spans 15 residues. CDR3: CASSLGDRDDNEQFF. The CDR3 DNA is TGCGCCAGCAGCTTGGGGGACAGAGATGACAATGAGCAGTTCTTC.

The V gene is TRBV27, the J gene TRBJ1-5, with TRBD1 as a possible D gene (5 bases). Germline V gene lookup returns CDR1 MNHEY and CDR2 SMNVEV (reference sequence). The CDR3 is 12 residues long. The V end was cut by 4 bases, the J end by 7 bases, with 8 bases between. The CDR3 sequence is CASSWGGQPQHF. CDR3 nucleotide sequence: TGTGCCAGCAGTTGGGGGGGACAGCCCCAGCATTTT.

V and J are TRBV30 and TRBJ2-1, with D hard to call. Germline assignment: CDR1 GTSNPN and CDR2 SVGIG (reference sequence). There are 12 residues in the CDR3. V lost 2 bases and J lost 6, with 8 bases in between. The CDR3 DNA sequence: TGTGCCTGGAGTCGTAGTAGCAATGAGCAGTTCTTC. Its translation: CAWSRSSNEQFF.

The chain links TRBV5-1 to TRBJ1-1, with D maybe TRBD1 (6 bases). The CDR3 has 15 residues. Germline-derived CDR1 and CDR2 are SGHRS and YFSETQ. Trimming stripped 0 bases from V and 5 bases from J, with 14 bases between. The CDR3 reads CASSLVAGAGTEAFF. CDR3 coding DNA: TGCGCCAGCAGCTTGGTTGCAGGGGCGGGAACTGAAGCTTTCTTT.

J is TRBJ2-3 and V is TRBV5-5, with D perhaps given as TRBD1 or TRBD2 (6 bases each). Germline V lookup: CDR1 SGHKS, CDR2 YYEKEE (reference sequence). Trimming took 0 bases from V and 3 from J, leaving 14 bases between them. The CDR3 is 16 amino acids. This CDR3 reads CASSLAKTGRTDTQYF. CDR3 bases: TGTGCCAGCAGCTTGGCCAAAACAGGGAGGACAGATACGCAGTATTTT.

This chain joins TRBV28 and TRBJ2-7, with 11 positions matching TRBD2. In germline, CDR1 is MDHEN, CDR2 SYDVKM. The ends lost 4 bases at V and 4 bases at J; junction bases unmatched: 9. The CDR3 consists of 16 residues. CDR3 in amino acids: CASSSPTTSGKYEQYF. The DNA for the CDR3 is TGTGCCAGCAGTTCACCCACGACTAGCGGGAAGTACGAGCAGTACTTC.